This entry concerns a single T cell receptor (beta chain). The antigen remains unidentified. Trimming left V 3 bases short and J 1 base short, with 3 bases between. The CDR3 covers 13 residues. The germline CDR1 and CDR2 sequences are MNHNS and SASEGT. The sample is drawn from a study of T cells in Graves' hyperthyroidism and ophthalmopathy. Amplification of TCR beta CDR3 regions used RNA as the template. The TCR CDR3 was amplified in a first-round RT-PCR using the HTBI primer set. TCRdb reanalysed the multiplex PCR reads using MiXCR and keeps one entry per CDR3 protein. The repertoire includes about 640,000 distinct CDR3 sequences, nearly 45% of them detected once, and under 8% sits in the top ten. The study's findings and limits: Model-based prediction identified ophthalmopathy a median about 6.8 months prior to its onset.

The clonotype was recovered from an adult man with Graves' disease, either hyperthyroidism or ophthalmopathy (not recorded which). V gene TRBV6-1 combines with J gene TRBJ2-2; D is uncertain. The sequenced material came from peripheral blood or thyroid tissue (not recorded which). The CDR3 region is CASSEMNTGELFF. CDR3 coding DNA: TGTGCCAGCAGTGAGATGAACACCGGGGAGCTGTTTTTT.